A single sample gave rise to the 10 T cell receptor beta chains below, sequenced in a study of regulatory T cells in long-lasting Graves disease. Time point noted: newly diagnosed GD, antithyroid drugs for less than 3 months. RNA from PBMCs was the source of the TCR library. Library construction for TCR beta used iRepertoire HTBI primers and Arm-PCR of CDR3 regions. TCRdb reanalysed the multiplex PCR reads using MiXCR and keeps one entry per CDR3 protein. Of about half a million distinct CDR3 sequences in the sample, around 12% were seen once. This same sample was also taken into another study, of T cells in Graves' hyperthyroidism and ophthalmopathy.

The sample consisted of peripheral blood mononuclear cells (PBMCs), taken at new diagnosis, from a patient treated with antithyroid drugs. The receptors come from a woman between 25 and 40 years old with Graves disease.

This clonotype was counted ten times or more. This chain uses TRBV29-1 with TRBJ2-5; 10 bases are a match to TRBD2. The CDR3 extends over 14 amino acids. Germline trimming cut 2 bases from V and 3 bases from J; bases unmatched to any gene: 3. The V gene's germline CDR1 is SQVTM and CDR2 ANQGSEA. The CDR3 protein is CSVELAGVKETQYF. The CDR3 region has the DNA TGCAGCGTTGAACTAGCGGGAGTGAAAGAGACCCAGTACTTC. Using reference TRBV29-1 and TRBJ2-5 for the parts outside the CDR3, the full variable domain is SAVISQKPSRDICQRGTSLTIQCQVDSQVTMMFWYRQQPGQSLTLIATANQGSEATYESGFVIDKFPISRPNLTFSTLTVSNMSPEDSSIYLCSVELAGVKETQYFGPGTRLLVL.

This clonotype was found many times. The chain uses TRBV2 and TRBJ2-1; possibly TRBD2 for D (6 bases). The CDR3 is 15 amino acids. Trimming pared 5 bases from V and 2 bases from J, leaving 13 bases between. Germline V gene data show CDR1 as SNHLY and CDR2 as FYNNEI. CDR3 in DNA: TGTGCCAGCAGTATGAAGGGACTGGCCTACAATGAGCAGTTCTTC. The encoded protein is CASSMKGLAYNEQFF.

This chain connects TRBV12-3 or TRBV12-4 to TRBJ2-2; 7 bases are shared with TRBD2. This CDR3 spans 16 amino acids. Trimming removed 0 bases from V and 5 bases from J; junction bases left unmatched: 6. The CDR3 nucleotides read TGTGCCAGCAGTTTAGCGAAGGGAGGGCCGACCGGGGAGCTGTTTTTT. Residues: CASSLAKGGPTGELFF.

This clonotype was seen ten or more times. The chain combines TRBV10-3 with TRBJ2-1, with D possibly TRBD2 on 7 matching bases. Germline V CDR1 and CDR2: ENHRY, SYGVKD. The ends were cut back, 6 bases at V and 7 bases at J, with 10 bases in the middle. The CDR3 consists of 12 residues. Written as DNA, the CDR3 is TGTGCCATCAGACAGGGAGGGAATGAGCAGTTCTTC. It specifies CAIRQGGNEQFF.

This clonotype occurred a few times. The chain joins TRBV7-6 to TRBJ2-6, with TRBD2 matching 8 bases. Germline CDR1 is SGHVS and CDR2 is FNYEAQ. The CDR3 is 18 amino acids. V shed 1 base and J 0 bases; nucleotides not matched to a gene: 5. In DNA, the CDR3 is TGTGCCAGCAGCTTAGACATGAGCGGGAGCTCTGGGGCCAACGTCCTGACTTTC. The encoded protein is CASSLDMSGSSGANVLTF.

The genes are TRBV4-2 and TRBJ2-3; TRBD2 agrees at 7 bases. This CDR3 spans 16 amino acids. With V trimmed by 4 bases and J by 2 bases, 9 bases remained unmatched. CDR1 and CDR2 (germline): LGHNA, YNFKEQ. DNA for the CDR3: TGTGCCAGCAGCCGCGACGACAGCGGGACCACAGATACGCAGTATTTT. Its protein product is CASSRDDSGTTDTQYF.

In this sample, this clonotype turned up many times. The V call is TRBV6-1, the J call TRBJ1-2, with TRBD1 matching 9 bases. Germline V gene lookup returns CDR1 MNHNS and CDR2 SASEGT. Germline trimming cut 6 bases from V and 0 bases from J; bases unmatched to any gene: 2. The length of the CDR3 is 14 residues. CDR3 nucleotide sequence: TGTGCCAGCAGGGGACAGGGATCTAACTATGGCTACACCTTC. Amino acid sequence: CASRGQGSNYGYTF.

This clonotype was picked up a small number of times. The likely explanation is a read error, given a far larger clone one base away. The chain recombines TRBV2 with TRBJ2-1, with TRBD1 matching 8 bases. J gave up 9 bases and V 3 bases, and 7 bases lay outside the gene matches. The germline V gene has CDR1 SNHLY and CDR2 FYNNEI. The CDR3 is 14 residues long. The CDR3 sequence: CASSDLRGQVEQFF. The CDR3 coding sequence is TGTGCCAGCAGTGATTTGCGGGGACAGGTTGAGCAGTTCTTC.

This clonotype was counted between two and nine times. V and J are TRBV2 and TRBJ2-7, with 14 bases that match TRBD2. CDR3 length equals 17 residues. CDR1 and CDR2 from the germline V gene are SNHLY and FYNNEI. With V trimmed by 1 base and J by 3 bases, 5 bases remained unmatched. The CDR3 DNA follows: TGTGCCAGCAGTGAAGTCGGGACTAGCGGGGGCTTCTACGAGCAGTACTTC. This sequence encodes CASSEVGTSGGFYEQYF.

This clonotype was counted at least ten times. V usage is TRBV19 and J usage is TRBJ2-7, with D possibly TRBD2 on 5 matching bases. V gave up 3 bases and J gave up 0 bases, with 9 bases separating them. This CDR3 has 14 amino acids. CDR1 is LNHDA and CDR2 is SQIVND in the germline V gene (reference sequence). CDR3 in amino acids: CASSISGNSYEQYF. For the CDR3, the DNA is TGTGCCAGTAGTATCTCCGGGAACTCCTACGAGCAGTACTTC.